This T cell receptor beta chain was identified during a study of cytomegalovirus exposure and HLA in healthy donors (dated by TCRdb to about 2017). Regarding the complete study: In an earlier analysis of 587 of the donors, around 290 Gb of sequence data and 100 million or so unique TCR beta sequences from about 190 million T cells were reported. Roughly 300 gigabases of sequencing data and 80 million or so unique TCR sequences were included in an early release covering around 600 HLA-typed donors. Of the 300 to 500 genotyped donors, approximately 80% were placed in the genetic ancestry cluster associated with self-reported Caucasian donors. The aim of the study was to test whether cataloging public T cell receptors could identify signatures of past pathogen exposure. Using immunosequencing, the study profiled T cell repertoires from about 620 subjects and related those repertoires to cytomegalovirus serostatus. A separate validation cohort of roughly 130 different subjects was used in addition to the roughly 670-subject first cohort. The study combined high-throughput TCR immunosequencing, statistical association of individual TCRs with disease status, and machine learning to predict cytomegalovirus infection status. A later analysis re-analyzed previously published TCR beta repertoires from about 600 donors and added high-resolution HLA genotyping to study TCR occurrence patterns. The later analysis used no new phenotypic data to find candidate immune exposures, relying instead on TCR beta sequences and their occurrence across donors. To decide whether each TCR beta V gene segment behaved as functional or pseudogenic, an earlier analysis of 587 of the donors relied on high-throughput TCR beta sequencing. Donor age, sex, ethnicity and CMV serostatus were collected together with the repertoire data. In a later genetic analysis, genome-wide SNP genotypes for about 65% of the 666 donors were used, and that subset was treated as a discovery cohort. All discovery cohort repertoires had been generated on a single sequencing platform. HLA typing included class I and class II loci at four-digit resolution. The number of donors typed differed by locus, with roughly 620-640 for A, B, C, DRB1 and DQB1, around 560 for DQA1, over 600 for DPA1, and approximately 470 for DPB1. Roughly five DR-DQ haplotypes were treated as single units for association and clustering because of strong linkage in the cohort. Among about 410 genotyped donors of the cohort, an average of about 220,000 unique TCR beta nucleotide sequences was sequenced per donor, of which about 18% were non-productive.

In total, over 600 healthy bone marrow donors made up the cohort. At the time of sampling, all cohort members were nominally healthy, though unrecorded immune exposures were likely present. The donor tested CMV seronegative, placing the donor among the 300 to 400 seronegative members of the cohort. Each donor provided a peripheral blood sample, and peripheral blood mononuclear cells were used for TCR beta sequencing. The Qiagen DNeasy Blood Extraction Kit was used to extract genomic DNA from the blood cell samples. Library method: the immunoSEQ multiplex PCR assay. For the multiplex PCR, a mixture combining 60 forward primers for TCR Vbeta segments and 13 reverse primers for TCR Jbeta segments was used. The CDR3 region of rearranged TCR beta genes was amplified from genomic DNA with a multiplex PCR assay. The amplified TCR beta libraries were sequenced on the Illumina HiSeq System as 87-base-pair reads. The paper's data handling went like this. In a later analysis, tens of millions of unique TCR beta chains were counted across the roughly 670 repertoires, and roughly 11 million of these chains were shared by at least two donors. To remove PCR and sequencing errors, raw reads were error-corrected and collapsed into unique sequences using a nearest-neighbor algorithm that merged closely related sequences. V, D and J gene segments were assigned by aligning CDR3 sequences to IMGT reference sequences. Each retained sequence needed at least a six-nucleotide match to both a V gene segment and a J gene segment. A rearrangement counted as productive if the CDR3 had no stop codons and remained in frame with V and J, and every other rearrangement counted as non-productive. Following IMGT convention, CDR3 was defined as the stretch from the second conserved V-encoded cysteine to the conserved J-encoded phenylalanine. The earlier analysis of 587 of the donors excluded sequences that lacked an unambiguous match to a single V gene segment. An earlier analysis of several hundred of the donors called V segments functional above 56.7% productive rearrangements and segregating when the between-donor standard deviation exceeded 5%. To diagnose cytomegalovirus status from the catalog of TCR beta chain sequences, a statistical classification framework was built. V and J gene assignment, in a later analysis, came from comparing TCR nucleotide sequences with IMGT/GENE-DB human TR gene sequences. A later analysis assigned CDR3 sequences and most-parsimonious VDJ recombination scenarios with the TCRdist pipeline. In a later analysis, each TCR beta chain was defined by its CDR3 amino acid sequence together with its V-gene family, and reads without a unique V-gene family were excluded. To address suspected cross-contamination and a sequencing artifact, a later analysis removed a few hundred highly shared, low-generation-probability nucleotide sequences. A later analysis calculated a clonal expansion index for each public chain from normalized within-repertoire ranks of inferred template counts. Generation probabilities in a later analysis came from a VDJ recombination model fitted to out-of-frame rearrangements, and those results were checked against IGoR. A later analysis scored TCR-TCR, TCR-HLA and TCR-CMV co-occurrence with hypergeometric tests, applying a repertoire-size bias correction to TCR pairs. To estimate false discovery rates, a later analysis permuted the HLA or CMV assignments 20 times. In a later analysis, co-occurring TCRs were grouped with DBSCAN, and TCRdist sequence similarity was added when clustering was performed within HLA-allele-positive subsets. Repertoires with fewer than 30,000 or more than 120,000 public chains were left out of co-occurrence clustering, as were about five repertoires with anomalous nucleotide sharing. TCRdb mirrors the immuneACCESS table, restricted to in-frame sequences. Some clones are absent from its copies; in checked studies, under half trace to an unresolved V gene, and the reason for the others is unknown. V and J calls and clone size are those listed in that table; D and trimming were worked out from the DNA. In all, the sample holds some 190,000 clones, and roughly 85% of those were seen once. The top ten clonotypes cover 1% of the sample.

What the study reported, not specific to this receptor: The earlier analysis of about 600 of the donors excluded fewer than 20 rarely observed V segments, including chromosome 9 orphons, because counts were too low. Compared with the 666-donor mean, donors in an Asian-associated ancestry cluster had fewer N-insertions in productive TCRs, according to a later genetic analysis. Correlated functional status among segregating V segments might reflect linkage disequilibrium, but an unknown experimental factor could not be ruled out. Most CMV-associated TCR beta chains appeared to be HLA-restricted in a later analysis, and the HLA associations seemed to be driven largely by CMV exposure. It was suggested by the authors that the approach could potentially be generalized to other disease states and immunological phenotypes. In a later analysis, HLA-associated TCR beta chains were found to be more clonally expanded and to have lower generation probabilities than equally common non-associated chains. According to a later analysis, parvovirus B19, influenza, CMV and Epstein-Barr virus appeared linked to several top co-occurrence clusters. In a later analysis, the rate of TCR association differed among HLA loci, with DRB1 alleles having the most associated TCRs and HLA-C alleles having the fewest. The cohort was sequenced for TCR beta chains only, and without alpha or paired-chain data the features that could be detected were limited. In a later genetic analysis, a missense DCLRE1C variant was associated with V-gene and J-gene trimming of TCR beta chains, and the association was replicated in an independent cohort. In both the original and validation cohorts, the classifier was reported to diagnose cytomegalovirus status with high specificity and sensitivity. In vitro tests confirmed that a few of the cytomegalovirus-associated TCR beta chains recognize cytomegalovirus antigens. In a later analysis, more than 15,000 TCR beta sequences were associated with specific HLA alleles at a false discovery rate of 0.05. While some public TCRs were present in many individuals, most TCR sequences turned up only very rarely across donors. The sequencing pipeline was judged likely to have produced a cluster of highly shared sequence variants as a technical artifact. CMV serostatus was the only immune exposure information available for the cohort. A further reported finding was that TCR beta sequences accurately predicted the HLA-A and HLA-B alleles for most subjects in the first cohort. HLA typing was unavailable for some donors at each locus, so association tests used only the typed subset. In the study, about 150 TCR beta chains were listed as associated with cytomegalovirus. Strong co-occurrence of HLA alleles, especially DR and DQ, made assigning TCR associations to individual alleles difficult. Broadly in line with IMGT annotations, most TCR beta V segments showed up in productive rearrangements about 90% or about 30% of the time in an earlier analysis of several hundred of the donors. Roughly uniform sequencing depth across donors was assumed in presence/absence analyses, although this assumption may not hold.

With respect to this clone: Its cognate antigen has yet to be identified. No much larger clone is present one base from it, and per-base qualities are unavailable.

The specimen sequenced was PBMCs. The origin of this receptor is a boy between 2 and 10 years old in good health and CMV-seronegative.

The nucleotide sequence is TGTGCCTGGAGTGTACTGGGGGCCCCAGAGACCCAGTACTTC. Translated, this gives CAWSVLGAPETQYF. This chain joins TRBV30 to TRBJ2-5; TRBD1 might be the D gene, on 6 matching bases. CDR1 and CDR2, looked up from the germline V gene (reference sequence), are GTSNPN and SVGIG. The V end loses 0 bases and the J end loses 4 bases, and a stretch of 12 bases separates them. The CDR3 goes from the cysteine to the phenylalanine over 14 residues. Only CDR3 DNA remains: 42 bases, in frame from the first base.